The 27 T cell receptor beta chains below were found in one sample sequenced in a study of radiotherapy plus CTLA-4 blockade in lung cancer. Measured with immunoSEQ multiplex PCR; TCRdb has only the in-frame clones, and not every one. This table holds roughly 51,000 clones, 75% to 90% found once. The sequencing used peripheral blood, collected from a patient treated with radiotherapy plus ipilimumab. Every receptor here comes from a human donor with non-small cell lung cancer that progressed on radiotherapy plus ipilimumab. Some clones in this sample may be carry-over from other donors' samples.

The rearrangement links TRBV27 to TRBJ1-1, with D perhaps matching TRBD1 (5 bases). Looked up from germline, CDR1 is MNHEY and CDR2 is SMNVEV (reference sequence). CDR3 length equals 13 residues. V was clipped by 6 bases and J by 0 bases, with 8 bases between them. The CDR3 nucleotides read TGTGCCAGCAGCATGACAGTGAACACTGAAGCTTTCTTT. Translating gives CASSMTVNTEAFF.

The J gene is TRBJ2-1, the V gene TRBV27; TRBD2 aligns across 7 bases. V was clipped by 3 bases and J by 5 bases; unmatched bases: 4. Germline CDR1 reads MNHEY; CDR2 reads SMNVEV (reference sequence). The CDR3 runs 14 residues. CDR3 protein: CASSFTGGHNEQFF. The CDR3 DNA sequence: TGTGCCAGCAGTTTCACGGGAGGTCACAATGAGCAGTTCTTC.

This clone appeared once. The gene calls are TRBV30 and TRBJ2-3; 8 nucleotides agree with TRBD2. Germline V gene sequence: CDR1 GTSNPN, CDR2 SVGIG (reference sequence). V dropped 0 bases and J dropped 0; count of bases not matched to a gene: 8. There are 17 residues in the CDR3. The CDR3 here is CAWSVTGGIPSTDTQYF. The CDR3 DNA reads TGTGCCTGGAGTGTAACGGGAGGGATACCTAGCACAGATACGCAGTATTTT.

The CDR3 nucleotides are TGTGCCTGGAGTCAGGGACGGCCGGAGGGGCAGTTCTTC. This encodes CAWSQGRPEGQFF. V usage is TRBV30 and J usage is TRBJ2-1; the D gene is possibly TRBD2 (6 bases). CDR3 length: 13 residues. V was shortened by 2 bases and J by 12 bases, with 17 bases between the two germline ends. Germline CDR1 is GTSNPN and CDR2 is SVGIG (reference sequence).

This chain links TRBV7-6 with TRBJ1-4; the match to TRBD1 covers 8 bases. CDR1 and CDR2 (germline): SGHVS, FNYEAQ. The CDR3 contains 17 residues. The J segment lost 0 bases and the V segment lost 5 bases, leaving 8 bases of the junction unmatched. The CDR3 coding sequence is TGTGCCAGCAGCCTGCGACAGGGGACGACAACTAATGAAAAACTGTTTTTT. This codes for CASSLRQGTTTNEKLFF.

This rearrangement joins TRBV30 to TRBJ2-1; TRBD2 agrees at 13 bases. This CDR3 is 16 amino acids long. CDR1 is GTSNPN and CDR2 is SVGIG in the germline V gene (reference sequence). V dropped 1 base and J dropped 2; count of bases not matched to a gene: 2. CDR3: CAWSGTSGSTYNEQFF. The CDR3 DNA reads TGTGCCTGGAGTGGGACTAGCGGGAGTACCTACAATGAGCAGTTCTTC.

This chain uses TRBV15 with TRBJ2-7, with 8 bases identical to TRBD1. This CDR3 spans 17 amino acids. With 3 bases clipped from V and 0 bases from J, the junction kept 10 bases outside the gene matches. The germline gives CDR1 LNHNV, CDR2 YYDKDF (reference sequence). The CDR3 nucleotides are TGTGCCACCAGCAGGGTACAGGGGGGCTGGAGCTCCTACGAGCAGTACTTC. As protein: CATSRVQGGWSSYEQYF.

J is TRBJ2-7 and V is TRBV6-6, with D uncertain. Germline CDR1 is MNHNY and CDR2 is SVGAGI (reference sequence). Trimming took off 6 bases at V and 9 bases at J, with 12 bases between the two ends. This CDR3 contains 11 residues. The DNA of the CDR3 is TGTGCCAGCAGACAAAACAGTTGGCAGTACTTC. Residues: CASRQNSWQYF.

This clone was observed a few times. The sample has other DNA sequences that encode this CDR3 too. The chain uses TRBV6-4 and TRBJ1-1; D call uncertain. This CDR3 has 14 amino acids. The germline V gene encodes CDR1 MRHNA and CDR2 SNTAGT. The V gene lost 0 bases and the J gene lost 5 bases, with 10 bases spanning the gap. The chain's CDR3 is CASSDSSRGTEAFF. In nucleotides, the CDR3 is TGTGCCAGCAGTGACTCGAGTCGGGGTACTGAAGCTTTCTTT.

Here the CDR3 reads CAWSLGVSGNTIYF. The CDR3 DNA reads TGTGCCTGGAGCCTTGGAGTCTCTGGAAACACCATATATTTT. The rearrangement joins TRBV30 to TRBJ1-3; D is unresolved. The V and J ends lost 3 bases and 0 bases respectively, with 9 bases between them. Germline CDR1 reads GTSNPN; CDR2 reads SVGIG (reference sequence). The CDR3 spans 14 residues.

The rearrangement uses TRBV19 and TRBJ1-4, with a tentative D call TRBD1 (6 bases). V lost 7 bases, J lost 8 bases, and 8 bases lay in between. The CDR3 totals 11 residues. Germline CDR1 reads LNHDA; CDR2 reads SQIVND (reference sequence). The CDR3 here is CASMGAEKLFF. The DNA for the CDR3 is TGTGCCAGTATGGGGGCCGAAAAACTGTTTTTT.

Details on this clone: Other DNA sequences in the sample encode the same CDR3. In nucleotides, the CDR3 is TGCAGCTCGACAGCCCAAGAGACCCAGTACTTC. Residues: CSSTAQETQYF. The rearrangement joins TRBV29-1 to TRBJ2-5; tentatively, D is TRBD1 (5 bases). The CDR3 extends over 11 amino acids. From germline, CDR1 is SQVTM and CDR2 ANQGSEA. The germline V and J ends were trimmed by 8 bases and 1 base, with 8 bases remaining between them.

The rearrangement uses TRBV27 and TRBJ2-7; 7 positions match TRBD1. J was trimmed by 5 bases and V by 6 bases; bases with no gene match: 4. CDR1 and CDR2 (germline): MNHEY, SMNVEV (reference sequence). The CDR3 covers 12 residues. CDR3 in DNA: TGTGCCAGCAGAATAGGGGGCAACGAGCAGTACTTC. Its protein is CASRIGGNEQYF.

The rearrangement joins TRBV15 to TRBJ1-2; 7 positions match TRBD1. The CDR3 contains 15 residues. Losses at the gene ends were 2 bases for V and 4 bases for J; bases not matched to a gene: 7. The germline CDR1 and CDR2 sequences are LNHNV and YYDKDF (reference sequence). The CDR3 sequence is CATSRNRGGVYGYTF. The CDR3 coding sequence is TGTGCCACCAGCAGAAACAGAGGGGGCGTCTATGGCTACACCTTC.

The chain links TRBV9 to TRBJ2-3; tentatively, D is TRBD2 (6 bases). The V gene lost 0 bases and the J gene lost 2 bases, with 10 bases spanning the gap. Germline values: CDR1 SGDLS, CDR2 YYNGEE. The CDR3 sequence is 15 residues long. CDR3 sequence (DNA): TGTGCCAGCAGCGTAGAACTAGCAGACACAGATACGCAGTATTTT. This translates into CASSVELADTDTQYF. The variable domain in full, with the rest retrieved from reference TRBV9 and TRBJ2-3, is DSGVTQTPKHLITATGQRVTLRCSPRSGDLSVYWYQQSLDQGLQFLIQYYNGEERAKGNILERFSAQQFPDLHSELNLSSLELGDSALYFCASSVELADTDTQYFGPGTRLTVL.

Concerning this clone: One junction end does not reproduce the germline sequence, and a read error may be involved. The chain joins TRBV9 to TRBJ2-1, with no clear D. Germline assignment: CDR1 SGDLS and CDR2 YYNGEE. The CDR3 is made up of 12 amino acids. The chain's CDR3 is CASSLGVDSWVF. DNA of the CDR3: TGTGCCAGCAGCCTAGGTGTCGACTCATGGGTCTTC.

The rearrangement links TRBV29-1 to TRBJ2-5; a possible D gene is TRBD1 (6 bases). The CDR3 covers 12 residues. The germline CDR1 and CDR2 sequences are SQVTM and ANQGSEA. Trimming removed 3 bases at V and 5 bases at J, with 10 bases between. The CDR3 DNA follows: TGCAGCGTTGATCAGGGGCTGGAGACCCAGTACTTC. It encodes CSVDQGLETQYF.

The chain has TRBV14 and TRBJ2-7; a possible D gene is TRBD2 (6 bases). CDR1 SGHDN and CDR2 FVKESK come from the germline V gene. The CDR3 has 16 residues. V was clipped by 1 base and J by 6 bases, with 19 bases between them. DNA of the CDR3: TGTGCCAGCAGCCAAGCAGGAGGGCTAGCTTCCCTCGAGCAGTACTTC. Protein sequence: CASSQAGGLASLEQYF.

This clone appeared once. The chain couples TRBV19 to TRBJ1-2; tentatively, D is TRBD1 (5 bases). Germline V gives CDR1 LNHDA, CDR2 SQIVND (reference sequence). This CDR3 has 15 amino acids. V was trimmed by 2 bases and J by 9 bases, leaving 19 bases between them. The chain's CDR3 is CASSITGRDLISYTF. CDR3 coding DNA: TGTGCCAGTAGTATAACCGGACGGGACTTAATAAGCTACACCTTC. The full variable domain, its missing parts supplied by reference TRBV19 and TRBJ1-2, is DGGITQSPKYLFRKEGQNVTLSCEQNLNHDAMYWYRQDPGQGLRLIYYSQIVNDFQKGDIAEGYSVSREKKESFPLTVTSAQKNPTAFYLCASSITGRDLISYTFGSGTRLTVV.

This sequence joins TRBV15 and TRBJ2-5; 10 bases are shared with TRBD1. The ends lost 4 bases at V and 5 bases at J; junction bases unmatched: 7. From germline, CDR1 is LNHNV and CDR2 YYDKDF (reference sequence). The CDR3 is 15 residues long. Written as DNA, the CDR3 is TGTGCCACCAGCAAAGACAGGGGGCTCGGGGAGACCCAGTACTTC. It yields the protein CATSKDRGLGETQYF.

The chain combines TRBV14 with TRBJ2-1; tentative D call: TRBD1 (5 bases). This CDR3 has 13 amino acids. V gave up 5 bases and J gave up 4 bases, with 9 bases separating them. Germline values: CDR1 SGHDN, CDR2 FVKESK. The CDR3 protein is CASSARGYNEQFF. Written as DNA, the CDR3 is TGTGCCAGCAGCGCAAGGGGTTACAATGAGCAGTTCTTC.

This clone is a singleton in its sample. The CDR3 reads CASSSAPSGSYEQYF. The CDR3 DNA reads TGTGCCAGCAGTTCAGCCCCTAGCGGCTCCTACGAGCAGTACTTC. The chain employs TRBV28 and TRBJ2-7; 7 bases line up with TRBD2. Germline CDR1 MDHEN, CDR2 SYDVKM. V lost 4 bases, J lost 0 bases, and 6 bases stayed unmatched. CDR3 length equals 15 residues.

The DNA of the CDR3 is TGTGCCAGCAGGACCTCCGGGACTAGTCATGCCGGGGAGCTGTTTTTT. Amino acids: CASRTSGTSHAGELFF. The chain has TRBV27 and TRBJ2-2, with 8 positions matching TRBD2. Germline V CDR1 and CDR2: MNHEY, SMNVEV (reference sequence). The CDR3 runs 16 residues. V lost 6 bases, J lost 6 bases, and 12 bases stayed unmatched.

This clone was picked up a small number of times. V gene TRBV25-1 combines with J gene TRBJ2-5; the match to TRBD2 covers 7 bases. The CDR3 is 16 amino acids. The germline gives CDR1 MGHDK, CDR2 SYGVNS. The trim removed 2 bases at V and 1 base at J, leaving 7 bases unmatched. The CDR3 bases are TGTGCCAGCAGTGAAGGGGCGGGAGTACCCCAAGAGACCCAGTACTTC. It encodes CASSEGAGVPQETQYF.

CDR3 residues: CASSAPLAGTEAFF. The CDR3, as DNA: TGTGCCAGCAGTGCGCCCCTAGCAGGCACTGAAGCTTTCTTT. The V gene is TRBV2, the J gene TRBJ1-1; no reliable D call. The ends were cut back, 4 bases at V and 4 bases at J, with 13 bases in the middle. This CDR3 contains 14 residues. Germline V gene lookup returns CDR1 SNHLY and CDR2 FYNNEI.

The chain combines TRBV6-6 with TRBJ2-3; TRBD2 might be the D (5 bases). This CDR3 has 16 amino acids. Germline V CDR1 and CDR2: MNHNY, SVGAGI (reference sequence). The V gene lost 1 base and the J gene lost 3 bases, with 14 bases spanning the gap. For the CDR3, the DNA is TGTGCCAGCAGTTACTTGGGGTTGACGGGGACAGATACGCAGTATTTT. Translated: CASSYLGLTGTDTQYF.

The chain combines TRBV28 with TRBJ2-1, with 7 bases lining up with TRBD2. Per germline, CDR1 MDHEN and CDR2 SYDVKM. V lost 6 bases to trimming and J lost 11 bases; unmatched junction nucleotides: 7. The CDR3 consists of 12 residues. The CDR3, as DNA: TGTGCCAGCAGCAAGGCTAGCGGCCAGCAGTTCTTC. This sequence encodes CASSKASGQQFF.